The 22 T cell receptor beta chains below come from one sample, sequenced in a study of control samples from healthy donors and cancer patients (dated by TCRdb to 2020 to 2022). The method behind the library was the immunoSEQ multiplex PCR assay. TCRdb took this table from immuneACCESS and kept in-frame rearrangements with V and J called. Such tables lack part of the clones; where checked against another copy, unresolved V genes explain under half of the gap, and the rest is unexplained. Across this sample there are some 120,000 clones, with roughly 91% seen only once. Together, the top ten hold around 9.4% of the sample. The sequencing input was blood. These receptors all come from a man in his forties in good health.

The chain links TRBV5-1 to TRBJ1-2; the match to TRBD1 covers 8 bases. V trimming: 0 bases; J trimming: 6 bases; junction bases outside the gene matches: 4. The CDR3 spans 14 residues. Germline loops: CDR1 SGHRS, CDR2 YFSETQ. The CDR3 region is CASSLASQGDGYTF. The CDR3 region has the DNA TGCGCCAGCAGCTTGGCCTCACAGGGGGATGGCTACACCTTC.

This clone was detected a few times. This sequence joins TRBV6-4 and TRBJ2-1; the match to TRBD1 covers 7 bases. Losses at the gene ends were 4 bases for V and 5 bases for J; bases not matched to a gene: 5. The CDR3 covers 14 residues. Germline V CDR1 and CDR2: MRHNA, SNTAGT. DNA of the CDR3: TGTGCCAGCAGTGCCGGACAGGACAACAATGAGCAGTTCTTC. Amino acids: CASSAGQDNNEQFF.

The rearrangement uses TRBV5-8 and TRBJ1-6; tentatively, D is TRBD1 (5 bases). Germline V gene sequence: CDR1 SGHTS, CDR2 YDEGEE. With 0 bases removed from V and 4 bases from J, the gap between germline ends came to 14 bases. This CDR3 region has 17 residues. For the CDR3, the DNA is TGTGCCAGCAGCTTGGGGGGGGACGGTACTTATAATTCACCCCTCCACTTT. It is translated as CASSLGGDGTYNSPLHF.

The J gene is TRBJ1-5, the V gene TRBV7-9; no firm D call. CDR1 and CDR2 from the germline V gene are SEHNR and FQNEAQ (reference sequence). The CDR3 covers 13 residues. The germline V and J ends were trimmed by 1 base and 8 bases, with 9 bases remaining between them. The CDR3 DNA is TGTGCCAGCAGCTTAGGTGTAGCGGAGCCCCAGCATTTT. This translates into CASSLGVAEPQHF.

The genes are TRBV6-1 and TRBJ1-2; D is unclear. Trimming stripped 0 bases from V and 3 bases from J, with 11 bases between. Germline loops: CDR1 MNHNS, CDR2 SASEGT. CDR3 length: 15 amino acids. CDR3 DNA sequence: TGTGCCAGCAGTGAAGCGGAGAATCCTTACTATGGCTACACCTTC. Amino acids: CASSEAENPYYGYTF.

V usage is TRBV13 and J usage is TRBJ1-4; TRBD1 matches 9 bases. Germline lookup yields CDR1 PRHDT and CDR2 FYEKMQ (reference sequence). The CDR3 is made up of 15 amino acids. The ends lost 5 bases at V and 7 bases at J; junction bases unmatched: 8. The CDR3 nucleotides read TGTGCCAGCAGCCTATCCGGGACAGGGAGTGAAAAACTGTTTTTT. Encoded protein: CASSLSGTGSEKLFF.

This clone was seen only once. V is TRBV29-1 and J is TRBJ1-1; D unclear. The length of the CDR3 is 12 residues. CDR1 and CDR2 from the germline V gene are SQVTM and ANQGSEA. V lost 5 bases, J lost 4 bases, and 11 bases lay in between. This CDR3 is CSVIWVSTEAFF. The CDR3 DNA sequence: TGCAGCGTTATATGGGTGAGCACTGAAGCTTTCTTT.

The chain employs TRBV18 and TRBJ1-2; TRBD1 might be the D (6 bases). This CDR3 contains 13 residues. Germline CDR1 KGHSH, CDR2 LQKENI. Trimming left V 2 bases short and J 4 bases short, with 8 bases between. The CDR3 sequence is CASSPGGVYGYTF. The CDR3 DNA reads TGTGCCAGCTCACCAGGGGGCGTCTATGGCTACACCTTC.

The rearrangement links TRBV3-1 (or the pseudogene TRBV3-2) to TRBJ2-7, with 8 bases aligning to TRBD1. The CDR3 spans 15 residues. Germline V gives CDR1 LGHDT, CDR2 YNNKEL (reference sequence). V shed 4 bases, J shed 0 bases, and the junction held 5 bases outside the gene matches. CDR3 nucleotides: TGTGCCAGCAGCCCTTTGGACAGGGTCTCCTACGAGCAGTACTTC. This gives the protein CASSPLDRVSYEQYF.

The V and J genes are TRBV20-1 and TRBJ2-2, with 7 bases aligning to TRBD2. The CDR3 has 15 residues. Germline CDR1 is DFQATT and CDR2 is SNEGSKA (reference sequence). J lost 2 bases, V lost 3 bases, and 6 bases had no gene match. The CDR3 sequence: CSASSTGGNTGELFF. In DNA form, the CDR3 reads TGCAGTGCTAGTTCTACGGGGGGTAACACCGGGGAGCTGTTTTTT.

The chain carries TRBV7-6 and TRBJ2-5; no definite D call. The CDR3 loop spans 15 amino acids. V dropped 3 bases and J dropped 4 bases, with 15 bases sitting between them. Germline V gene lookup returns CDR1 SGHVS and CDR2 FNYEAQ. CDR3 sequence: CASSLVPLIGETQYF. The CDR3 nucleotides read TGTGCCAGCAGCTTGGTACCACTGATAGGAGAGACCCAGTACTTC.

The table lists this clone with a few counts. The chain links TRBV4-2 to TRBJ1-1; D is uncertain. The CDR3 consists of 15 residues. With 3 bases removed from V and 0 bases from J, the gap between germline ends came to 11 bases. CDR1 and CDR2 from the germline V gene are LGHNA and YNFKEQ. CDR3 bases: TGTGCCAGCAGCCACGAATCGCGGGTGAACACTGAAGCTTTCTTT. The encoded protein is CASSHESRVNTEAFF.

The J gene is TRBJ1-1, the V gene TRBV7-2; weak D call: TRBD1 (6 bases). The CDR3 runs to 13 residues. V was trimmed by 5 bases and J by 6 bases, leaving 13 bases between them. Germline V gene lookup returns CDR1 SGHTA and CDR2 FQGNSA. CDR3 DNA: TGTGCCAGCAGCCGCAGGGGTATCGCTGAAGCTTTCTTT. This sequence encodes CASSRRGIAEAFF.

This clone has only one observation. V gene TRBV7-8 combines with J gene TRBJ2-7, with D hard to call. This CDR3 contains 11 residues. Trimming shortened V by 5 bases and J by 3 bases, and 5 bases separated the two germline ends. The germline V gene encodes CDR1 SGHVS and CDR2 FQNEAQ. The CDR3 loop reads CASSPYYEQYF. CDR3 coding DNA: TGTGCCAGCAGCCCCTACTACGAGCAGTACTTC.

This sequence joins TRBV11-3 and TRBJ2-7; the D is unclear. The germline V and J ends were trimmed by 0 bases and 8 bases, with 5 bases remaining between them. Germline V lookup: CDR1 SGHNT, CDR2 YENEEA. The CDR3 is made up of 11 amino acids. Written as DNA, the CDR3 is TGTGCCAGCAGCTTAGATATAAAGCAGTACTTC. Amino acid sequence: CASSLDIKQYF.

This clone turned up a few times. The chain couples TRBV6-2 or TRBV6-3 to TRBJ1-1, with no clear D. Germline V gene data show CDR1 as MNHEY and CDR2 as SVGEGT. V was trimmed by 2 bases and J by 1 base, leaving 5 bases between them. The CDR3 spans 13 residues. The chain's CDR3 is CASSYTENTEAFF. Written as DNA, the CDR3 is TGTGCCAGCAGTTACACTGAGAACACTGAAGCTTTCTTT.

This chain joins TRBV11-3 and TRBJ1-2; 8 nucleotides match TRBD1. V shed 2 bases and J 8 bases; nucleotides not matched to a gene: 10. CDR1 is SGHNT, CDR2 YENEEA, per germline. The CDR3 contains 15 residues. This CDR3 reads CASSLSRQGAFGYTF. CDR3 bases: TGTGCCAGCAGCTTATCGCGGCAGGGGGCGTTCGGCTACACCTTC.

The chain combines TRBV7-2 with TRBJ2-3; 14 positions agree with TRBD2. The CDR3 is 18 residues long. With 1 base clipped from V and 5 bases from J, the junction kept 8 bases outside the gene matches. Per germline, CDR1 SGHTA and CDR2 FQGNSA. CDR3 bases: TGTGCCAGCAGCTTAGGTGGACTAGCGGGGGGAGGGTTAGATACGCAGTATTTT. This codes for CASSLGGLAGGGLDTQYF.

In nucleotides, the CDR3 is TGTGCCAGCAGGTATTCGACAGGGGGTGTTTGGTTCTTC. Translated: CASRYSTGGVWFF. The chain has TRBV2 and TRBJ2-1, with 9 bases matching TRBD1. The V gene's germline CDR1 is SNHLY and CDR2 FYNNEI. The J segment lost 15 bases and the V segment lost 6 bases, leaving 12 bases of the junction unmatched. This CDR3 region has 13 residues.

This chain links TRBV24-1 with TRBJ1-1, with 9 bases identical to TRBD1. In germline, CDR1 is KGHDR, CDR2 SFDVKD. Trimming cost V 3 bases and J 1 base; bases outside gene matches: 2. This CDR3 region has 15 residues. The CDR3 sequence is CATSDDRGRNTEAFF. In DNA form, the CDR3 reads TGTGCCACCAGTGATGACAGGGGGAGGAACACTGAAGCTTTCTTT.

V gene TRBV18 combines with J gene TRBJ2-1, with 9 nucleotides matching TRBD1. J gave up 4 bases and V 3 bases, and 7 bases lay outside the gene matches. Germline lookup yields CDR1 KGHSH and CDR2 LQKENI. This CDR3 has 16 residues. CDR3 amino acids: CASSPTTGGNYNEQFF. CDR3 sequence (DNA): TGTGCCAGCTCACCGACAACAGGGGGCAATTACAATGAGCAGTTCTTC.

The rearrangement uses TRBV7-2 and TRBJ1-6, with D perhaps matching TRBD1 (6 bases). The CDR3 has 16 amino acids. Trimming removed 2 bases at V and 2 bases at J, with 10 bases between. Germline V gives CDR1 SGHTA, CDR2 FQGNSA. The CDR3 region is CASSLQGFPYNSPLHF. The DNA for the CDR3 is TGTGCCAGCAGCTTACAGGGGTTCCCCTATAATTCACCCCTCCACTTT. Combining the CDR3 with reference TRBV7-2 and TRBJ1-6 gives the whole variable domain GAGVSQSPSNKVTEKGKDVELRCDPISGHTALYWYRQSLGQGLEFLIYFQGNSAPDKSGLPSDRFSAERTGGSVSTLTIQRTQQEDSAVYLCASSLQGFPYNSPLHFGNGTRLTVT.